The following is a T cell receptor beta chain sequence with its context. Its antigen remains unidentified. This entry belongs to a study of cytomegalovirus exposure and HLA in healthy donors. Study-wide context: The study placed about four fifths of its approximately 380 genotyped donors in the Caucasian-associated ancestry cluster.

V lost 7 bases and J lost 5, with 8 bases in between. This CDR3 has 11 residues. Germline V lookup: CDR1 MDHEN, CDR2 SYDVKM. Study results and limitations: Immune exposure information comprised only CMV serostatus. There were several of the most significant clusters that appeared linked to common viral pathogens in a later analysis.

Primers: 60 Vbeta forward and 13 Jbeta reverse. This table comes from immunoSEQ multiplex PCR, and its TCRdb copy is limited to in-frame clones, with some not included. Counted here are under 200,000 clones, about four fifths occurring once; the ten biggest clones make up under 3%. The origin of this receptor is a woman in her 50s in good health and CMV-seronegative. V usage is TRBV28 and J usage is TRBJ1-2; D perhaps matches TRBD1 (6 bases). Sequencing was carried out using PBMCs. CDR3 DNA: TGTGCCAGCACTCAGGGGTATGGCTACACCTTC. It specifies CASTQGYGYTF.